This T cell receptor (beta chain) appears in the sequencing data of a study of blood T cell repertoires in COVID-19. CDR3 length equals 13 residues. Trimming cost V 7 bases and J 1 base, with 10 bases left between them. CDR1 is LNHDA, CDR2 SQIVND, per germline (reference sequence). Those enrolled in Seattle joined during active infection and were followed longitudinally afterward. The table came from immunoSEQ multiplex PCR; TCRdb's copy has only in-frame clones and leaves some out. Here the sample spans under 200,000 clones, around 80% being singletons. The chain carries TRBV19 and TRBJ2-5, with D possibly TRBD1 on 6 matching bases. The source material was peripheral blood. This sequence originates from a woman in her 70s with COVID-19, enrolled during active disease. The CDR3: CASKRDTQETQYF. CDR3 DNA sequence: TGTGCCAGTAAAAGGGACACCCAAGAGACCCAGTACTTC.